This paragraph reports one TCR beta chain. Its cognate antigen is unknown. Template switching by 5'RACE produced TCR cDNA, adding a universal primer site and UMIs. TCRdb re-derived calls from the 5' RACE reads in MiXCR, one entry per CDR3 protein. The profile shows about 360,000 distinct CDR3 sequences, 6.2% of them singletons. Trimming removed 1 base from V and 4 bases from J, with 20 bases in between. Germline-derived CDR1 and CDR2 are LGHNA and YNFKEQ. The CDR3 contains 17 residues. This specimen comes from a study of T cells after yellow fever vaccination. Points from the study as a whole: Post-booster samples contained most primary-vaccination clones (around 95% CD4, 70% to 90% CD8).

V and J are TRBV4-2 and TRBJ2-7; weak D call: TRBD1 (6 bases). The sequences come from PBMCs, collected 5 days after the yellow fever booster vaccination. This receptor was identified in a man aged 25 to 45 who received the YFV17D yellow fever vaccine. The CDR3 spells CASSQGKRTEGSYEQYF. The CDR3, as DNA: TGTGCCAGCAGCCAAGGAAAGCGGACAGAGGGGTCTTACGAGCAGTACTTC.